The 17 T cell receptor beta chains given below trace back to one sample, sequenced in a study of T cell repertoires in cytomegalovirus infection. TCRdb redid the calling of the reads with MiXCR, one entry per CDR3 protein. The data show a few hundred thousand distinct CDR3 sequences, almost 40% seen once. Their cognate antigens are unknown. This specimen consisted of cultured PBMCs, obtained from culture after CMV antigen stimulation. These receptors originate from a human donor in good health (CMV status not recorded). Some clones in this sample may be carry-over from other donors' samples.

The rearrangement uses TRBV10-2 and TRBJ2-7; TRBD2 agrees at 13 bases. The V gene end was trimmed by 6 bases and the J gene end by 2 bases; junction bases not matched to a gene: 7. This CDR3 spans 16 amino acids. The germline V gene has CDR1 WSHSY and CDR2 SAAADI. As DNA, the CDR3 is TGCGCCAGCAGCCTAGGACTAGCGGGAGACACCTACGAGCAGTACTTC. Protein sequence: CASSLGLAGDTYEQYF.

This chain links TRBV7-2 with TRBJ2-1; TRBD2 matches at 11 bases. From germline, CDR1 is SGHTA and CDR2 FQGNSA. Losses at the gene ends were 5 bases for V and 7 bases for J; bases not matched to a gene: 13. The CDR3 contains 17 residues. The CDR3 DNA is TGTGCCAGCAGCCCCCGGGGATTGGGACTAGCGGAAAATGAGCAGTTCTTC. Protein: CASSPRGLGLAENEQFF.

The rearrangement uses TRBV27 and TRBJ2-7; D unresolved. Germline loops: CDR1 MNHEY, CDR2 SMNVEV (reference sequence). This CDR3 spans 14 amino acids. V was trimmed by 3 bases and J by 1 base, leaving 10 bases between them. CDR3 DNA sequence: TGTGCCAGCAGTTTTAAGAGTCATTCCTACGAGCAGTACTTC. As protein: CASSFKSHSYEQYF.

The rearrangement uses TRBV7-2 and TRBJ1-2, with D perhaps TRBD1 (5 bases). V lost 5 bases and J 3 bases, leaving 10 bases between the germline ends. Germline V gene lookup returns CDR1 SGHTA and CDR2 FQGNSA. CDR3 length: 13 amino acids. The CDR3 sequence: CASSHGTHYGYTF. CDR3 DNA: TGTGCCAGCAGCCACGGGACTCACTATGGCTACACCTTC.

A note on this clonotype: This sequence may be a read error, since a much larger clone differs from it by one base. The J gene is TRBJ1-1, the V gene TRBV10-3; D is ambiguous. The V gene's germline CDR1 is ENHRY and CDR2 SYGVKD. CDR3 length: 13 residues. The CDR3 coding sequence is TGTGCCACCAGTTTAAACATGAACACTGAAGCTTTCTTT. Its protein is CATSLNMNTEAFF.

In its sample, this clonotype was seen once. J is TRBJ1-2 and V is TRBV6-5; 8 bases agree with TRBD1. Trimming removed 6 bases from V and 3 bases from J; junction bases left unmatched: 0. The CDR3 spans 12 residues. The germline V gene encodes CDR1 MNHEY and CDR2 SVGAGI. The CDR3 loop reads CASRTGDYGYTF. The DNA for the CDR3 is TGTGCCAGCAGGACAGGGGACTATGGCTACACCTTC.

J is TRBJ2-3 and V is TRBV7-2; 7 bases match TRBD2. Germline CDR1 is SGHTA and CDR2 is FQGNSA. This CDR3 region has 13 residues. Written as DNA, the CDR3 is TGTGCGGGGGGGGAGGGCCTCACAGATACGCAGTATTTT. Protein sequence: CAGGEGLTDTQYF.

This clonotype has a handful of counts. V is TRBV7-9 and J is TRBJ2-2; possible D gene TRBD1, 6 bases. The V gene lost 8 bases and the J gene lost 5 bases, with 15 bases spanning the gap. Germline CDR1 SEHNR, CDR2 FQNEAQ (reference sequence). This CDR3 is 14 amino acids long. CDR3 in DNA: TGTGCCAGCGGATCGTCAGGGGAAACCGGGGAGCTGTTTTTT. Translation gives CASGSSGETGELFF.

This rearrangement joins TRBV29-1 to TRBJ2-1; D call uncertain. Germline V lookup: CDR1 SQVTM, CDR2 ANQGSEA. V lost 5 bases, J lost 0 bases, and 5 bases lay in between. The length of the CDR3 is 12 residues. The CDR3 nucleotides read TGCAGCGTTCCCAGCTCCTACAATGAGCAGTTCTTC. It encodes CSVPSSYNEQFF.

V and J are TRBV12-3 or TRBV12-4 and TRBJ1-1; D gene ambiguous. This CDR3 is built from 16 residues. Trimming took off 6 bases at V and 2 bases at J, with 19 bases between the two ends. CDR3: CASSRGRDTVNTEAFF. The CDR3 nucleotides read TGTGCCAGCAGCCGTGGCCGGGATACAGTAAACACTGAAGCTTTCTTT.

V and J are TRBV7-9 and TRBJ1-5; D not certain. The V end lost 4 bases, the J end lost 2 bases, and 21 bases lay between the germline ends. Germline V CDR1 and CDR2: SEHNR, FQNEAQ (reference sequence). The CDR3 has 18 residues. The CDR3 coding sequence is TGTGCCAGCAGCTCCACGCGAGGTTCGGCATCGGGCAATCAGCCCCAGCATTTT. Amino acids: CASSSTRGSASGNQPQHF. The full variable domain, in which reference TRBV7-9 and TRBJ1-5 provide the parts outside the CDR3, is DTGVSQNPRHKITKRGQNVTFRCDPISEHNRLYWYRQTLGQGPEFLTYFQNEAQLEKSRLLSDRFSAERPKGSFSTLEIQRTEQGDSAMYLCASSSTRGSASGNQPQHFGDGTRLSIL.

This chain uses TRBV12-3 or TRBV12-4 with TRBJ2-5; tentative D call: TRBD1 (7 bases). CDR3 size: 20 residues. The ends were cut back, 1 base at V and 1 base at J, with 25 bases in the middle. CDR3 residues: CASSLGRRGLARFPQETQYF. CDR3 bases: TGTGCCAGCAGTTTAGGAAGGAGGGGGCTAGCCCGTTTTCCCCAAGAGACCCAGTACTTC.

The chain recombines TRBV19 with TRBJ2-1, with D possibly being TRBD2 (9 bases). Trimming left V 5 bases short and J 12 bases short, with 20 bases between. The CDR3 consists of 14 residues. The germline V gene has CDR1 LNHDA and CDR2 SQIVND (reference sequence). CDR3 protein: CASSALAGQVGQFF. CDR3 nucleotides: TGTGCCAGTAGTGCGCTAGCGGGACAGGTAGGGCAGTTCTTC.

Only one count was recorded for this clonotype. The rearrangement joins TRBV25-1 to TRBJ2-5; TRBD2 aligns across 9 bases. Germline CDR1 and CDR2: MGHDK and SYGVNS. J was trimmed by 7 bases and V by 2 bases; bases with no gene match: 11. The CDR3 extends over 16 amino acids. The CDR3 nucleotides read TGTGCCAGCAGTGAAGGGGGCGGGGGGGTCGTCGGGACCCAGTACTTC. This encodes CASSEGGGGVVGTQYF.

This chain connects TRBV19 to TRBJ2-7, with a possible D match to TRBD1 (5 bases). This CDR3 region has 12 residues. CDR1 LNHDA and CDR2 SQIVND come from the germline V gene (reference sequence). The V end lost 5 bases, the J end lost 2 bases, and 7 bases lay between the germline ends. DNA for the CDR3: TGTGCCAGTAGTGGGGCTACCTACGAGCAGTACTTC. It yields the protein CASSGATYEQYF.

Ten or more counts support this clonotype. V is TRBV7-2 and J is TRBJ2-2; D is unresolved. The V end was cut by 5 bases, the J end by 1 base, with 14 bases between. The CDR3 is 16 amino acids. Germline CDR1 reads SGHTA; CDR2 reads FQGNSA. The CDR3 nucleotides read TGTGCCAGCAGCGCCCGGGCGGCAGTGAACACCGGGGAGCTGTTTTTT. This gives the protein CASSARAAVNTGELFF. The full variable domain, rest sourced from reference TRBV7-2 and TRBJ2-2, is GAGVSQSPSNKVTEKGKDVELRCDPISGHTALYWYRQSLGQGLEFLIYFQGNSAPDKSGLPSDRFSAERTGGSVSTLTIQRTQQEDSAVYLCASSARAAVNTGELFFGEGSRLTVL.

This clonotype was seen more than once but under ten times. The V and J genes are TRBV7-2 and TRBJ2-4; no clear D. This CDR3 is 11 amino acids long. V lost 5 bases to trimming and J lost 6 bases, with 5 bases between them. Germline CDR1 and CDR2: SGHTA and FQGNSA. Written as DNA, the CDR3 is TGTGCCAGCAGCCCCGGAAACATTCAGTACTTC. Residues: CASSPGNIQYF.